Listed below are T cell receptor beta chains from one sample, sequenced in a study of blood T cell repertoires in COVID-19. The data were produced by immunoSEQ multiplex PCR, yet TCRdb's version contains in-frame clones alone and is incomplete. The sample includes around 280,000 clones, around 86% seen only once; the top ten take 1.7%. Sequencing was carried out using PBMCs or T cells enriched from blood (not recorded which). These receptors were taken from a woman aged 40-49 years who had recovered from COVID-19. The CDR3 runs from the conserved cysteine through the conserved F or W. Fields, in order: V gene, J gene, CDR3 length, D gene, CDR3 protein, CDR3 DNA. D genes are given only for firm matches.

TRBV5-1	TRBJ1-2	13	TRBD1	CASSPQGVGGYTF	TGCGCCAGCAGCCCACAGGGGGTAGGTGGCTACACCTTC
TRBV6-4	TRBJ1-3	17	TRBD1	CASSDSPGQPSGNTIYF	TGTGCCAGCAGTGACTCCCCGGGACAGCCCTCTGGAAACACCATATATTTT
TRBV5-5	TRBJ2-3	15	TRBD1	CASSLVPQGTDTQYF	TGTGCCAGCAGCTTGGTACCACAGGGGACAGATACGCAGTATTTT
TRBV6-1	TRBJ1-3	18	NA	CASSERTDSIFSGNTIYF	TGTGCCAGCAGTGAAAGGACGGACTCCATATTCTCTGGAAACACCATATATTTT
TRBV29-1	TRBJ2-7	15	TRBD1	CSVEFGTGASYEQYF	TGCAGCGTTGAATTTGGGACAGGAGCTTCCTACGAGCAGTACTTC
TRBV7-6	TRBJ2-1	16	TRBD2	CASTDHAGVRYNEQFF	TGTGCCAGCACCGATCACGCGGGAGTGCGCTACAATGAGCAGTTCTTC
TRBV3-1/TRBV3-2	TRBJ1-3	14	NA	CASSHRGTGNTIYF	TGTGCCAGCAGCCACCGGGGGACTGGAAACACCATATATTTT
TRBV15	TRBJ1-1	14	TRBD1	CATSSRQGSTEAFF	TGTGCCACCAGCAGCCGACAGGGGAGCACTGAAGCTTTCTTT
TRBV7-6	TRBJ2-5	17	NA	CASSLAVLADMQETQYF	TGTGCCAGCAGCTTAGCCGTTCTAGCAGACATGCAAGAGACCCAGTACTTC
TRBV5-1	TRBJ2-7	14	TRBD2	CASNPGGRRNEQYF	TGCGCCAGCAATCCAGGCGGGAGACGGAACGAGCAGTACTTC